The sequence of this T cell receptor (beta chain) was determined in a study of T cells in Graves' hyperthyroidism and ophthalmopathy. The study, taken as a whole, reports: Ophthalmopathy could be told apart from stable hyperthyroidism with a 13 V-J model.

As concerns this clonotype: Its specificity is not known.

Per germline, CDR1 KGHSH and CDR2 LQKENI. The CDR3 has 14 amino acids. V gave up 1 base and J gave up 4 bases, with 11 bases separating them. Researchers barred patients who had uncontrolled infection, other autoimmune disease, pregnancy or lactation. Clinical symptoms, serum thyroxine, TRAb, thyroid ultrasound and orbital computed tomography informed diagnoses. Predating any ophthalmopathy symptoms, the blood sample was taken at first hyperthyroidism diagnosis. Amplification targeted TCR beta CDR3 regions from RNA transcripts. First-round RT-PCR with HTBI primers amplified the TCR CDR3 region. MiXCR, applied by TCRdb to the multiplex PCR reads, yields one record per CDR3 protein. The sample shows 650,000 to 850,000 distinct CDR3 sequences, 15% to 20% of them seen only once.

The sample was blood. The rearrangement links TRBV18 to TRBJ2-7, with TRBD1 as a possible D gene (6 bases). This sequence was found in a woman aged 45 to 65 with Graves' hyperthyroidism that later progressed to Graves' ophthalmopathy. CDR3 protein: CASSPRRDKYEQYF. CDR3 nucleotide sequence: TGTGCCAGCTCACCACGCCGGGACAAATACGAGCAGTACTTC.